These 9 T cell receptor beta chains originate from one sample sequenced in a study of T cells in women clearing cervical HPV infection. Clones were sequenced by immunoSEQ multiplex PCR, and TCRdb holds only the in-frame ones, with some missing. The sample totals tens of thousands of clones; its top ten clones hold roughly 1.5%. Sequenced input: blood buffy coat. The source is a woman between 18 and 69 years old with a cervical HPV16 infection that either progressed to CIN3+ or cleared (not recorded which).

To note about this clone: The observed sequence ends 3 residues before the CDR3 terminus, with the missing tail filled in from the germline J gene. The V and J genes are TRBV7-2 and TRBJ1-2, with D unclear. The CDR3 has 13 amino acids. Germline-derived CDR1 and CDR2 are SGHTA and FQGNSA. The CDR3 reads CASSPQGSLGYTF. CDR3 DNA, as far as it was read: TGTGCCAGCAGCCCACAAGGGTCCTTAGGC.

Regarding this clone: The read stops 3 residues short of the end of the CDR3; the missing end is completed from the germline J gene. The chain joins TRBV2 to TRBJ2-5, with 13 nucleotides matching TRBD2. Germline CDR1 and CDR2: SNHLY and FYNNEI. The V gene end was trimmed by 6 bases and the J gene end by 3 bases; junction bases not matched to a gene: 10. The CDR3 spans 17 residues. Partial CDR3 DNA: TGTGCCAGCAGAGCAGAAGATGGACTAGCGGGGGAAGAGACC. This encodes CASRAEDGLAGEET. The whole CDR3 sequence is CASRAEDGLAGEETQYF.

In the case of this clone: The read is 3 residues too short to cover the CDR3 end, so that end is filled in from the germline J gene. V is TRBV6-2 or TRBV6-3 and J is TRBJ2-1; TRBD2 agrees at 7 bases. This CDR3 is 15 amino acids long. Germline V CDR1 and CDR2: MNHEY, SVGEGT. The V gene end was trimmed by 5 bases and the J gene end by 7 bases; junction bases not matched to a gene: 11. CDR3 region: CASSRHEAGLNEQFF. The covered CDR3 bases are TGTGCCAGCAGTCGCCACGAAGCGGGGTTAAATGAG.

Comment on this clone: Read data end 3 residues before the CDR3 end; the end is taken from the germline J gene. V gene TRBV19 combines with J gene TRBJ1-2, with TRBD1 identical over 9 bases. V lost 9 bases and J lost 0; bases outside the gene matches: 2. The CDR3 consists of 13 residues. CDR1 and CDR2 (germline): LNHDA, SQIVND (reference sequence). The chain's CDR3 is CASNRGPNYGYTF. The part of the CDR3 DNA that was read is TGTGCCAGCAACAGGGGGCCTAACTATGGC.

In the case of this clone: The read ends 3 residues early relative to the CDR3; the germline J gene fills the gap. The chain recombines TRBV11-1 with TRBJ1-2; possible D gene TRBD1, 6 bases. There are 15 residues in the CDR3. The germline gives CDR1 SGHAT, CDR2 FQDESV (reference sequence). Trimming pared 5 bases from V and 4 bases from J, leaving 17 bases between. Partial CDR3 DNA: TGTGCCAGCAGCCTTCGAGAGACAGGCCTCTATGGC. It is translated as CASSLRETGLYG. The entire CDR3 protein reads CASSLRETGLYGYTF.

Turning to this clone: The read ends 3 residues before the CDR3 terminus; that terminus is restored from the germline J gene. This chain uses TRBV7-2 with TRBJ2-7; 8 bases are a match to TRBD1. Per the germline V gene, CDR1 is SGHTA and CDR2 is FQGNSA. V trimming: 5 bases; J trimming: 5 bases; junction bases outside the gene matches: 5. The CDR3 contains 13 residues. The sequenced CDR3 bases are TGTGCCAGCAGCCCCGACAGGGGAGACGAG. This encodes CASSPDRGDE. The full CDR3 is CASSPDRGDEQYF. The whole variable domain, remainder taken from reference TRBV7-2 and TRBJ2-7, is GAGVSQSPSNKVTEKGKDVELRCDPISGHTALYWYRQSLGQGLEFLIYFQGNSAPDKSGLPSDRFSAERTGGSVSTLTIQRTQQEDSAVYLCASSPDRGDEQYFGPGTRLTVT.

Worth noting for this clone: The sequenced fragment ends 3 residues before the CDR3 boundary, so the rest is inferred from the germline J gene. The V call is TRBV7-3, the J call TRBJ1-2; 12 bases line up with TRBD1. Germline V gives CDR1 SGHTA, CDR2 FQGTGA. This CDR3 has 16 amino acids. Unmatched junction bases numbered 4, after V lost 0 bases and J lost 5 bases. CDR3 protein: CASSLTGTGGEYGYTF. The covered CDR3 bases are TGTGCCAGCAGCTTAACGGGGACAGGGGGCGAGTATGGC.

To note about this clone: With the read ending 3 residues before the CDR3 end, the germline J gene is used to fill in that end. The J gene is TRBJ1-5, the V gene TRBV19, with 10 positions matching TRBD1. In germline, CDR1 is LNHDA, CDR2 SQIVND (reference sequence). The CDR3 loop spans 17 amino acids. V lost 6 bases and J lost 0; bases outside the gene matches: 8. The sequenced CDR3 bases are TGTGCCAGTAGGTTCGGGACAGGGGCCAATAGCAATCAGCCC. Its protein product is CASRFGTGANSNQP. The entire CDR3 reads CASRFGTGANSNQPQHF. Full variable domain (missing parts from reference TRBV19 and TRBJ1-5): DGGITQSPKYLFRKEGQNVTLSCEQNLNHDAMYWYRQDPGQGLRLIYYSQIVNDFQKGDIAEGYSVSREKKESFPLTVTSAQKNPTAFYLCASRFGTGANSNQPQHFGDGTRLSIL.

With regard to this clone: The read finishes 3 residues shy of the CDR3 end, and the germline J gene is used to complete it. The genes are TRBV5-4 and TRBJ2-2; possible D gene TRBD1, 6 bases. This CDR3 has 13 amino acids. Trimming cost V 6 bases and J 7 bases, with 13 bases left between them. Germline assignment: CDR1 SGHNT and CDR2 YYREEE (reference sequence). Here the CDR3 reads CASTSRGGGELFF. Partial CDR3 DNA: TGTGCCAGCACCTCCAGGGGCGGCGGGGAG.